The present TCR beta chain was sequenced within a study of T cells after yellow fever vaccination. General observations from the study: Abundant contaminating clonotypes from the bulk population could appear in FACS-sorted repertoires.

Via MiXCR, TCRdb re-called the 5' RACE reads, giving one row per CDR3 protein. The sample shows about 340,000 distinct CDR3 sequences, over 8% of them seen only once. This clonotype showed up many times. Its antigen is still unknown. The CDR3 length is 15 residues. The V gene lost 1 base and the J gene lost 4 bases, with 12 bases spanning the gap. Germline V lookup: CDR1 SGHAT, CDR2 FQNNGV. The chain recombines TRBV11-2 with TRBJ2-3, with a possible D match to TRBD1 (6 bases). The sequence was collected from a man aged 18 to 30 who received the YFV17D yellow fever vaccine. Material: PBMCs, obtained on the day of the first yellow fever vaccination. This CDR3 reads CASSLGPGAPDTQYF. CDR3 coding DNA: TGTGCCAGCAGCTTAGGGCCAGGGGCCCCAGATACGCAGTATTTT.